The 27 T cell receptor beta chains presented below share a single source sample, sequenced in a study of blood T cell repertoires in COVID-19 (dated by TCRdb to about 2020). Receptor amplification or capture employed the immunoSEQ multiplex PCR assay. TCRdb retrieved this table from immuneACCESS and kept in-frame rearrangements only. Not all clones are present; in checked studies, unresolved V genes account for under half, and no reason is known for the remainder. The sample records 300,000 to 400,000 clones, 65% to 90% of which are singletons. The biggest ten clones account for just over 7% of the sample. Sequenced input: peripheral blood. Receptor source: a woman aged 55-69 years with COVID-19, enrolled during active disease.

The CDR3 sequence: CASSKGRGAGETQYF. The CDR3 DNA is TGTGCCAGCAGCAAGGGGCGGGGGGCAGGAGAGACCCAGTACTTC. The rearrangement joins TRBV11-3 to TRBJ2-5; TRBD2 matches at 8 bases. Germline assignment: CDR1 SGHNT and CDR2 YENEEA. Trimming took 5 bases from V and 4 from J; bases not matched to a gene: 9. The CDR3 length is 15 residues.

This clone was seen a few times. Here the CDR3 DNA reads TGTGCCAGCAGCATGACTAGCGGGGCTCAAGAGACCCAGTACTTC. This encodes CASSMTSGAQETQYF. This sequence joins TRBV4-2 and TRBJ2-5, with 11 nucleotides matching TRBD2. The CDR3 loop spans 15 amino acids. V lost 5 bases to trimming and J lost 2 bases; unmatched junction nucleotides: 4. Germline assignment: CDR1 LGHNA and CDR2 YNFKEQ.

This clone has just a few counts. The J gene is TRBJ1-3, the V gene TRBV15; 8 bases match TRBD1. From germline, CDR1 is LNHNV and CDR2 YYDKDF (reference sequence). J gave up 5 bases and V 3 bases, and 3 bases lay outside the gene matches. The CDR3 covers 14 residues. The CDR3 bases are TGTGCCACCAGCAGTCAGGGGGCTCGAAACACCATATATTTT. This encodes CATSSQGARNTIYF.

This clone appeared a few times. In nucleotides, the CDR3 is TGTGCCAGCTCCCCCGGCGGAGCGGGGGTCCCGTTTGGCGAGCAGTACTTC. This gives the protein CASSPGGAGVPFGEQYF. The gene calls are TRBV18 and TRBJ2-7, with 8 bases that match TRBD2. V dropped 6 bases and J dropped 6; count of bases not matched to a gene: 19. The CDR3 runs 17 residues. Germline values: CDR1 KGHSH, CDR2 LQKENI.

V gene TRBV5-1 combines with J gene TRBJ2-3, with D perhaps TRBD1 (6 bases). V was shortened by 4 bases and J by 5 bases, with 17 bases between the two germline ends. There are 15 residues in the CDR3. Germline CDR1 SGHRS, CDR2 YFSETQ. The CDR3 DNA is TGCGCCAGCAGCCTGACTCAACAGGGACGAGATACGCAGTATTTT. Residues: CASSLTQQGRDTQYF. Combining the CDR3 with reference TRBV5-1 and TRBJ2-3 gives the whole variable domain KAGVTQTPRYLIKTRGQQVTLSCSPISGHRSVSWYQQTPGQGLQFLFEYFSETQRNKGNFPGRFSGRQFSNSRSEMNVSTLELGDSALYLCASSLTQQGRDTQYFGPGTRLTVL.

CDR3 sequence reads: CASRSGQLSYEQYF. The CDR3 bases are TGTGCCAGTAGGTCGGGACAGCTTTCCTACGAGCAGTACTTC. This chain uses TRBV19 with TRBJ2-7; 7 nucleotides agree with TRBD1. Per germline, CDR1 LNHDA and CDR2 SQIVND (reference sequence). This CDR3 region has 14 residues. Losses at the gene ends were 6 bases for V and 1 base for J; bases not matched to a gene: 6. Together with reference TRBV19 and TRBJ2-7, the CDR3 gives the full variable domain: DGGITQSPKYLFRKEGQNVTLSCEQNLNHDAMYWYRQDPGQGLRLIYYSQIVNDFQKGDIAEGYSVSREKKESFPLTVTSAQKNPTAFYLCASRSGQLSYEQYFGPGTRLTVT.

The chain combines TRBV5-4 with TRBJ2-7; D is perhaps TRBD2 (6 bases). The CDR3 is made up of 13 amino acids. The germline V gene encodes CDR1 SGHNT and CDR2 YYREEE (reference sequence). V gave up 0 bases and J gave up 6 bases, with 10 bases separating them. CDR3 residues: CASSLDRRGEQYF. The CDR3 region has the DNA TGTGCCAGCAGCTTGGACCGGCGGGGCGAGCAGTACTTC.

This chain joins TRBV20-1 and TRBJ1-2; D is unclear. The V gene's germline CDR1 is DFQATT and CDR2 SNEGSKA (reference sequence). This CDR3 region has 15 residues. Trimming took off 3 bases at V and 8 bases at J, with 22 bases between the two ends. Here the CDR3 reads CSASKPGSLAAGYTF. The CDR3 nucleotides are TGCAGTGCTAGTAAACCGGGGAGCTTAGCGGCGGGCTACACCTTC.

The J gene is TRBJ1-2, the V gene TRBV3-1 (or the pseudogene TRBV3-2); D may be TRBD1 (5 bases). Between the trimmed V and J ends, which lost 0 bases and 0 bases, there was a span of 14 bases. The CDR3 length is 17 residues. Germline CDR1 and CDR2: LGHDT and YNNKEL (reference sequence). This chain's CDR3 is CASSQDLGAITNYGYTF. The CDR3 coding sequence is TGTGCCAGCAGCCAAGATCTAGGGGCCATTACTAACTATGGCTACACCTTC.

This chain links TRBV11-2 with TRBJ2-2; 10 bases agree with TRBD2. The CDR3 sequence is 18 residues long. With V trimmed by 0 bases and J by 6 bases, 10 bases remained unmatched. Germline lookup yields CDR1 SGHAT and CDR2 FQNNGV. The CDR3 sequence is CASSLDGAGGIRAGELFF. CDR3 in DNA: TGTGCCAGCAGCTTAGATGGAGCGGGGGGGATCAGGGCCGGGGAGCTGTTTTTT.

This clone occurred once. V and J are TRBV5-5 and TRBJ1-4, with D possibly matching TRBD1 (5 bases). The CDR3 length is 14 residues. The V end was cut by 1 base, the J end by 6 bases, with 10 bases between. The germline CDR1 and CDR2 sequences are SGHKS and YYEKEE (reference sequence). CDR3 residues: CASSLFWGDEKLFF. CDR3 sequence (DNA): TGTGCCAGCAGCTTGTTCTGGGGGGATGAAAAACTGTTTTTT. Combining the CDR3 with reference TRBV5-5 and TRBJ1-4 gives the whole variable domain DAGVTQSPTHLIKTRGQQVTLRCSPISGHKSVSWYQQVLGQGPQFIFQYYEKEERGRGNFPDRFSARQFPNYSSELNVNALLLGDSALYLCASSLFWGDEKLFFGSGTQLSVL.

The chain links TRBV4-2 to TRBJ2-2, with D maybe TRBD1 (6 bases). V lost 4 bases, J lost 5 bases, and 14 bases lay in between. Germline CDR1 and CDR2: LGHNA and YNFKEQ. CDR3 length: 15 amino acids. The DNA for the CDR3 is TGTGCCAGCAGCCGTTCGGGGACATTAACCGGGGAGCTGTTTTTT. Amino acids: CASSRSGTLTGELFF.

This rearrangement joins TRBV19 to TRBJ2-3; the D is unclear. Trimming pared 3 bases from V and 6 bases from J, leaving 10 bases between. This CDR3 is built from 13 residues. Germline loops: CDR1 LNHDA, CDR2 SQIVND (reference sequence). CDR3 sequence (DNA): TGTGCCAGTAGTATGTTAGCAAGGGATACGCAGTATTTT. Amino acids: CASSMLARDTQYF.

The rearrangement links TRBV3-1 (or the pseudogene TRBV3-2) to TRBJ1-2; a weak D match, TRBD1 (5 bases). CDR3 length: 15 residues. V shed 0 bases and J shed 5 bases, with 13 bases lying between them. In germline, CDR1 is LGHDT, CDR2 YNNKEL (reference sequence). CDR3 loop: CASSQEPGGRYGYTF. CDR3 DNA sequence: TGTGCCAGCAGCCAAGAGCCCGGGGGTAGATATGGCTACACCTTC.

The sample holds one count of this clone. The V and J genes are TRBV5-1 and TRBJ2-3, with TRBD2 identical over 13 bases. From germline, CDR1 is SGHRS and CDR2 YFSETQ. This CDR3 is 16 amino acids long. Trimming removed 4 bases from V and 1 base from J; junction bases left unmatched: 3. CDR3 bases: TGCGCCAGCAGCCCCGGACTAGCGGGGGGCACAGATACGCAGTATTTT. This translates into CASSPGLAGGTDTQYF.

The gene calls are TRBV6-5 and TRBJ2-7; D perhaps matches TRBD1 (6 bases). This CDR3 is built from 14 residues. V lost 10 bases to trimming and J lost 0 bases, with 16 bases between them. Germline V gene lookup returns CDR1 MNHEY and CDR2 SVGAGI. The CDR3 protein is CATTRRGSSYEQYF. The CDR3 bases are TGTGCCACCACCCGAAGGGGGAGCTCCTACGAGCAGTACTTC.

The rearrangement joins TRBV12-5 to TRBJ2-7; D is perhaps TRBD2 (5 bases). CDR1 and CDR2 from the germline V gene are LGHNT and FRNRAP. V was pared by 6 bases and J by 3 bases, with 15 bases between. The length of the CDR3 is 14 residues. For the CDR3, the DNA is TGTGCTAGTGGCCAGAGGGTTGGCGACTACGAGCAGTACTTC. This gives the protein CASGQRVGDYEQYF.

V gene TRBV16 combines with J gene TRBJ2-7, with TRBD2 matching 7 bases. V trimming: 4 bases; J trimming: 3 bases; junction bases outside the gene matches: 6. The germline CDR1 and CDR2 sequences are KGHSY and FQNENV. The CDR3 covers 14 residues. The CDR3 bases are TGTGCCAGCAGCCTCCCCGGGAGGATCTACGAGCAGTACTTC. As protein: CASSLPGRIYEQYF.

V usage is TRBV3-1 (or the pseudogene TRBV3-2) and J usage is TRBJ2-5; 11 nucleotides line up with TRBD2. This CDR3 is built from 17 residues. With V trimmed by 4 bases and J by 4 bases, 11 bases remained unmatched. The germline V gene has CDR1 LGHDT and CDR2 YNNKEL (reference sequence). The chain's CDR3 is CASSPQLAGAGGETQYF. The CDR3 nucleotides are TGTGCCAGCAGCCCCCAACTAGCGGGGGCCGGTGGAGAGACCCAGTACTTC.

This sequence joins TRBV7-2 and TRBJ2-5; 12 bases agree with TRBD2. CDR3 size: 17 residues. J was trimmed by 3 bases and V by 2 bases; bases with no gene match: 7. CDR1 is SGHTA, CDR2 FQGNSA, per germline. CDR3 residues: CASSLYRLAGAKETQYF. CDR3 DNA sequence: TGTGCCAGCAGCTTATATCGACTAGCGGGGGCCAAAGAGACCCAGTACTTC.

The chain couples TRBV3-1 (or the pseudogene TRBV3-2) to TRBJ2-1; D possibly corresponds to TRBD1 (5 bases). Per germline, CDR1 LGHDT and CDR2 YNNKEL (reference sequence). V shed 4 bases and J shed 6 bases, with 25 bases lying between them. CDR3 length: 18 residues. CDR3 coding DNA: TGTGCCAGCAGCCTTCAAGGGGTTAGGGGTCCTGTCTTCAATGAGCAGTTCTTC. Translating gives CASSLQGVRGPVFNEQFF.

This sequence joins TRBV12-5 and TRBJ2-1, with TRBD2 matching 15 bases. The ends lost 6 bases at V and 2 bases at J; junction bases unmatched: 8. Germline values: CDR1 LGHNT, CDR2 FRNRAP. The CDR3 has 18 amino acids. The CDR3 is CASGFPGLAGGTYNEQFF. Here the CDR3 DNA reads TGTGCTAGTGGCTTCCCGGGACTAGCGGGGGGTACCTACAATGAGCAGTTCTTC.

The chain uses TRBV7-9 and TRBJ1-1; D not resolved. This CDR3 is 12 amino acids long. The V gene lost 3 bases and the J gene lost 6 bases, with 8 bases spanning the gap. Germline V gene data show CDR1 as SEHNR and CDR2 as FQNEAQ (reference sequence). CDR3 sequence: CASSFEYSEAFF. The CDR3 region has the DNA TGTGCCAGCAGCTTCGAGTATTCTGAAGCTTTCTTT.

V is TRBV5-6 and J is TRBJ2-5; tentative D call: TRBD1 (6 bases). This CDR3 has 14 amino acids. With 2 bases removed from V and 5 bases from J, the gap between germline ends came to 13 bases. CDR1 is SGHDT, CDR2 YYEEEE, per germline. The CDR3 is CASSLAGAPETQYF. The CDR3 coding sequence is TGTGCCAGCAGCTTAGCAGGGGCGCCGGAGACCCAGTACTTC.

This chain uses TRBV5-5 with TRBJ2-7; possible D gene TRBD2, 5 bases. Germline V gives CDR1 SGHKS, CDR2 YYEKEE (reference sequence). CDR3 length: 14 residues. Deletions cut 1 base from V and 2 bases from J, with 10 bases between. The CDR3 sequence: CASSLLALAYEQYF. For the CDR3, the DNA is TGTGCCAGCAGCTTGCTAGCACTCGCCTACGAGCAGTACTTC.

CDR3 sequence reads: CASSLAGGAETQYF. As DNA, the CDR3 is TGTGCCAGCAGCTTAGCGGGGGGCGCGGAGACCCAGTACTTC. This chain connects TRBV7-3 to TRBJ2-5, with 8 nucleotides matching TRBD2. Germline CDR1 and CDR2: SGHTA and FQGTGA. J was trimmed by 5 bases and V by 2 bases; bases with no gene match: 4. CDR3 length: 14 residues.

The V gene is TRBV27, the J gene TRBJ2-7, with a weak D call TRBD2 (5 bases). The V end was cut by 2 bases, the J end by 2 bases, with 10 bases between. CDR3 length equals 14 residues. CDR1 and CDR2 from the germline V gene are MNHEY and SMNVEV (reference sequence). The DNA of the CDR3 is TGTGCCAGCAGTTTAGGAGGTGCAACCTACGAGCAGTACTTC. Translating it yields CASSLGGATYEQYF.